One sample yielded the 13 T cell receptor beta chains listed below, sequenced in a study of shared clonotypes between healthy human individuals. Cells designated naive CD8 were CD45RO-negative and were positively selected for CCR7, with terminally differentiated effector memory CD45RA+ cells excluded. Libraries were prepared by immunoSEQ multiplex PCR; TCRdb keeps only in-frame clonotypes and omits some of them. The sample contains 1.5 million to 2.5 million clones, about 95% of which appear only once. Sequencing was performed on naive CD8+ T cells sorted from blood. The source is a man younger than 35 in good health.

The J gene is TRBJ2-5, the V gene TRBV7-9, with a possible D match to TRBD2 (6 bases). The CDR3 is 16 amino acids. Germline values: CDR1 SEHNR, CDR2 FQNEAQ (reference sequence). Between the trimmed V and J ends, which lost 1 base and 5 bases, there was a span of 17 bases. This CDR3 is CASSLVPWPGGETQYF. The CDR3 DNA is TGTGCCAGCAGCTTAGTGCCCTGGCCCGGAGGGGAGACCCAGTACTTC.

V usage is TRBV28 and J usage is TRBJ1-2; D is unclear. The CDR3 covers 16 residues. V was cut by 2 bases and J by 6 bases, with 19 bases left in between. CDR1 is MDHEN and CDR2 is SYDVKM in the germline V gene. The CDR3 DNA reads TGTGCCAGCAGTTTACCACGTGACACGGAATTAGATGGCTACACCTTC. Residues: CASSLPRDTELDGYTF.

The rearrangement uses TRBV7-8 and TRBJ1-5; D is uncertain. CDR3 size: 16 residues. Trimming removed 1 base from V and 5 bases from J, with 15 bases in between. Germline CDR1 is SGHVS and CDR2 is FQNEAQ. This CDR3 reads CASSLGWAELYQPQHF. The CDR3 bases are TGTGCCAGCAGCTTAGGATGGGCAGAATTATATCAGCCCCAGCATTTT.

As to this clone: The sample contains more than one DNA sequence encoding this CDR3. J is TRBJ2-5 and V is TRBV5-4; the D gene could be TRBD1 or TRBD2 (6 bases each). The CDR3 is made up of 14 amino acids. Trimming removed 0 bases from V and 5 bases from J, with 11 bases in between. The germline gives CDR1 SGHNT, CDR2 YYREEE (reference sequence). In DNA, the CDR3 is TGTGCCAGCAGCTTGGTAGGGGGGCCGGAGACCCAGTACTTC. Protein product: CASSLVGGPETQYF.

The chain couples TRBV19 to TRBJ2-3; 7 positions match TRBD2. The germline V gene has CDR1 LNHDA and CDR2 SQIVND (reference sequence). V was clipped by 6 bases and J by 6 bases; unmatched bases: 15. The CDR3 is 16 residues long. DNA for the CDR3: TGTGCCAGTAGGGGGCCCGGGCGGGGGTCTCCGGATACGCAGTATTTT. It yields the protein CASRGPGRGSPDTQYF.

Comment on this clone: Other DNA sequences of this sample code for an identical CDR3. The rearrangement uses TRBV6-1 and TRBJ2-7; TRBD2 agrees at 7 bases. This CDR3 region has 14 residues. Trimming took 6 bases from V and 0 from J; bases not matched to a gene: 5. The germline CDR1 and CDR2 sequences are MNHNS and SASEGT. The CDR3 DNA sequence: TGTGCCAGCAGCCCACGCGGGAGCTCCTACGAGCAGTACTTC. Protein sequence: CASSPRGSSYEQYF.

A word on this clone: Distinct nucleotide sequences in the sample also encode this CDR3. The chain has TRBV7-9 and TRBJ2-7, with D perhaps given as TRBD1 or TRBD2 (5 bases each). V was shortened by 1 base and J by 2 bases, with 9 bases between the two germline ends. CDR1 is SEHNR, CDR2 FQNEAQ, per germline (reference sequence). This CDR3 has 14 amino acids. The CDR3 DNA is TGTGCCAGCAGCTTAGGGACGGGGCCCTACGAGCAGTACTTC. It yields the protein CASSLGTGPYEQYF.

This chain links TRBV5-4 with TRBJ1-2, with no clear D. Germline values: CDR1 SGHNT, CDR2 YYREEE (reference sequence). V lost 4 bases to trimming and J lost 8 bases, with 12 bases between them. This CDR3 has 12 residues. CDR3 sequence (DNA): TGTGCCAGCAGCCCCTGGACCGGCGGCTACACCTTC. Protein: CASSPWTGGYTF.

This CDR3 is CASSLDGEGVNTEAFF. For the CDR3, the DNA is TGTGCCAGCAGCTTAGATGGTGAAGGGGTGAACACTGAAGCTTTCTTT. V and J are TRBV11-2 and TRBJ1-1; TRBD1 might be the D (5 bases). CDR1 and CDR2 from the germline V gene are SGHAT and FQNNGV. The V end was cut by 0 bases, the J end by 0 bases, with 11 bases between. This CDR3 has 16 residues.

The chain couples TRBV9 to TRBJ1-6, with unresolved D. The ends were cut back, 4 bases at V and 7 bases at J, with 15 bases in the middle. This CDR3 has 15 residues. Germline values: CDR1 SGDLS, CDR2 YYNGEE. The CDR3 reads CASSPYPELNSPLHF. The CDR3, as DNA: TGTGCCAGCAGCCCTTATCCGGAATTAAATTCACCCCTCCACTTT. The full variable domain, completed using reference TRBV9 and TRBJ1-6, is DSGVTQTPKHLITATGQRVTLRCSPRSGDLSVYWYQQSLDQGLQFLIQYYNGEERAKGNILERFSAQQFPDLHSELNLSSLELGDSALYFCASSPYPELNSPLHFGNGTRLTVT.

This chain connects TRBV29-1 to TRBJ2-7; 8 positions agree with TRBD1. This CDR3 has 12 amino acids. Per the germline V gene, CDR1 is SQVTM and CDR2 is ANQGSEA. V lost 7 bases, J lost 4 bases, and 6 bases stayed unmatched. The CDR3 reads CSASGGSYEQYF. CDR3 nucleotide sequence: TGCAGCGCTTCAGGGGGCAGTTACGAGCAGTACTTC.

This clone was seen once. This chain joins TRBV5-1 and TRBJ2-5, with 10 bases that match TRBD2. The CDR3 runs 17 residues. Per the germline V gene, CDR1 is SGHRS and CDR2 is YFSETQ. J was trimmed by 1 base and V by 4 bases; bases with no gene match: 10. CDR3 DNA: TGCGCCAGCAGCCCCTTGGGTAGCGGGGGGTTCCAAGAGACCCAGTACTTC. It specifies CASSPLGSGGFQETQYF.

V gene TRBV6-5 combines with J gene TRBJ2-7; D is possibly TRBD1 or TRBD2 (6 bases each). The CDR3 runs to 14 residues. From germline, CDR1 is MNHEY and CDR2 SVGAGI. Trimming stripped 7 bases from V and 7 bases from J, with 20 bases between. CDR3 amino acids: CASTSGAEVLEQYF. In nucleotides, the CDR3 is TGTGCCAGCACCTCGGGGGCGGAGGTGTTGGAGCAGTACTTC.